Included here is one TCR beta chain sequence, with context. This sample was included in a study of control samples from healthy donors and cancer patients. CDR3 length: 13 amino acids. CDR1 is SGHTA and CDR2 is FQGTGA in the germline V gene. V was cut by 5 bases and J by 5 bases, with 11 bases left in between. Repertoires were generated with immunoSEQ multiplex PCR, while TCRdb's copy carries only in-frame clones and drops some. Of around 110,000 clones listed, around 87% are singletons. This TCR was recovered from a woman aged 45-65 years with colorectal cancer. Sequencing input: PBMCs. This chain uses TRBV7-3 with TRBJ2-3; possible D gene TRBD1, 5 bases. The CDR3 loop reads CASSPQGQDTQYF. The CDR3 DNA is TGTGCCAGCAGCCCCCAGGGCCAAGATACGCAGTATTTT.